This T cell receptor beta chain was sequenced during a study of T cells after yellow fever vaccination. The wider study: Fractions with few cells were prepared using SMART-Seq v4 Ultra Low Input. The study's findings and limits: Most clones from primary vaccination were detected again post-booster (just under 97% CD4, about 85% CD8). The secondary response was weaker but peaked faster, day 5 versus 15.

It was through 5'RACE template switching that TCR cDNA was made, with a universal primer site and UMIs added. TCRdb reprocessed the 5' RACE reads with MiXCR, giving one entry per CDR3 protein. Here the sample spans roughly 250,000 distinct CDR3 sequences, 10% to 15% being singletons. Comment on this clonotype: As yet, its antigen is unknown.

CDR3 length: 14 residues. Germline V gene data show CDR1 as SGHRS and CDR2 as YFSETQ. V was pared by 4 bases and J by 7 bases, with 15 bases between. V is TRBV5-1 and J is TRBJ2-1; weak D call: TRBD2 (5 bases). This receptor was obtained from a man aged 30 to 45 who received the YFV17D yellow fever vaccine. Sequenced material: CD4+ T cells sorted from PBMCs, taken 45 days after the yellow fever booster vaccination. Here the CDR3 reads CASSLDYWENEQFF. The CDR3 coding sequence is TGCGCCAGCAGCCTCGACTACTGGGAGAATGAGCAGTTCTTC. The complete variable domain, with remaining parts taken from reference TRBV5-1 and TRBJ2-1, reads KAGVTQTPRYLIKTRGQQVTLSCSPISGHRSVSWYQQTPGQGLQFLFEYFSETQRNKGNFPGRFSGRQFSNSRSEMNVSTLELGDSALYLCASSLDYWENEQFFGPGTRLTVL.